The next 24 T cell receptor beta chains were all read from a single sample in a study of blood T cell repertoires in COVID-19. Clones were sequenced by immunoSEQ multiplex PCR, and TCRdb holds only the in-frame ones, with some missing. The data hold 170,000 or so clones, with about 87% observed a single time. The sequenced material came from peripheral blood. Receptors were obtained from a man aged 60 to 69 with COVID-19, enrolled during active disease.

The chain couples TRBV19 to TRBJ2-1; D unclear. The CDR3 covers 15 residues. V gave up 0 bases and J gave up 8 bases, with 14 bases separating them. Germline CDR1 LNHDA, CDR2 SQIVND (reference sequence). CDR3 in amino acids: CASSIDIISVHEQFF. DNA for the CDR3: TGTGCCAGTAGTATAGATATTATCTCTGTTCATGAGCAGTTCTTC.

The rearrangement links TRBV24-1 to TRBJ1-4; 7 bases are a match to TRBD1. Unmatched junction bases numbered 7, after V lost 7 bases and J lost 3 bases. This CDR3 contains 15 residues. The germline gives CDR1 KGHDR, CDR2 SFDVKD. The chain's CDR3 is CATSPNRGPNEKLFF. The CDR3 DNA is TGTGCCACCAGCCCGAACAGGGGACCTAATGAAAAACTGTTTTTT.

This clone has only one observation. The gene calls are TRBV19 and TRBJ1-4; 8 nucleotides line up with TRBD1. The CDR3 contains 16 residues. V shed 11 bases and J 7 bases; nucleotides not matched to a gene: 18. Looked up from germline, CDR1 is LNHDA and CDR2 is SQIVND (reference sequence). The CDR3 sequence: CACSPTIGTGTEKLFF. DNA of the CDR3: TGTGCCTGCAGCCCAACAATCGGGACAGGAACTGAAAAACTGTTTTTT.

The J gene is TRBJ2-7, the V gene TRBV10-3; TRBD1 matches 11 bases. Germline assignment: CDR1 ENHRY and CDR2 SYGVKD. There are 12 residues in the CDR3. Trimming removed 8 bases from V and 3 bases from J; junction bases left unmatched: 0. CDR3 sequence: CAIGTGGYEQYF. The CDR3 DNA sequence: TGTGCCATCGGGACAGGGGGCTACGAGCAGTACTTC.

This clone was found once. CDR3 DNA: TGTGCCAGTAGTAGGTTGGGACAGACATACAATGAGCAGTTCTTC. Translation gives CASSRLGQTYNEQFF. The chain links TRBV19 to TRBJ2-1, with 7 bases aligning to TRBD1. CDR1 and CDR2 from the germline V gene are LNHDA and SQIVND (reference sequence). This CDR3 contains 15 residues. The V and J ends lost 4 bases and 4 bases, in that order; junction bases with no gene match: 7.

The chain carries TRBV28 and TRBJ1-2; no clear D gene. Germline CDR1 and CDR2: MDHEN and SYDVKM. The length of the CDR3 is 16 residues. Trimming left V 3 bases short and J 0 bases short, with 14 bases between. CDR3 loop: CASSFFTVQSNYGYTF. CDR3 nucleotides: TGTGCCAGCAGTTTTTTTACAGTTCAATCTAACTATGGCTACACCTTC.

This clone showed up just a few times. J is TRBJ2-6 and V is TRBV9; D might be TRBD1 (5 bases). From germline, CDR1 is SGDLS and CDR2 YYNGEE. The CDR3 length is 16 residues. Trimming took off 2 bases at V and 1 base at J, with 10 bases between the two ends. The chain's CDR3 is CASSVGQGSGANVLTF. DNA for the CDR3: TGTGCCAGCAGCGTCGGTCAGGGATCTGGGGCCAACGTCCTGACTTTC.

This rearrangement joins TRBV28 to TRBJ1-1; 8 nucleotides line up with TRBD1. The V segment lost 6 bases and the J segment 4 bases; nucleotides outside the gene matches: 1. Per germline, CDR1 MDHEN and CDR2 SYDVKM. The CDR3 spans 12 residues. This chain's CDR3 is CASRDRATEAFF. The DNA for the CDR3 is TGTGCCAGCAGGGACAGGGCCACTGAAGCTTTCTTT.

Only one count was recorded for this clone. The CDR3 sequence: CASSQQTGKLFF. Written as DNA, the CDR3 is TGTGCCAGCAGCCAACAGACAGGGAAACTGTTTTTT. The chain has TRBV3-1 (or the pseudogene TRBV3-2) and TRBJ1-4; 7 positions agree with TRBD1. This CDR3 has 12 residues. J was trimmed by 11 bases and V by 2 bases; bases with no gene match: 2. CDR1 is LGHDT and CDR2 is YNNKEL in the germline V gene (reference sequence).

This chain joins TRBV28 and TRBJ1-2; the D is unclear. In germline, CDR1 is MDHEN, CDR2 SYDVKM. This CDR3 has 13 residues. V was pared by 7 bases and J by 2 bases, with 11 bases between. CDR3 amino acids: CASKWTGNYGYTF. The CDR3 bases are TGTGCCAGCAAATGGACGGGGAACTATGGCTACACCTTC.

This sequence joins TRBV7-2 and TRBJ2-1; TRBD2 matches at 8 bases. V lost 4 bases and J lost 7; bases outside the gene matches: 12. CDR3 length equals 16 residues. Germline V gives CDR1 SGHTA, CDR2 FQGNSA. CDR3 loop: CASSSVGSGRMNEQFF. The CDR3 DNA is TGTGCCAGCAGCTCCGTAGGGAGCGGGAGAATGAATGAGCAGTTCTTC.

The chain carries TRBV20-1 and TRBJ2-7; D ambiguous. The germline CDR1 and CDR2 sequences are DFQATT and SNEGSKA (reference sequence). Trimming took 4 bases from V and 4 from J, leaving 8 bases between them. This CDR3 is 11 amino acids long. The CDR3 DNA sequence: TGCAGTGCTAAGACTGATTACGAGCAGTACTTC. Protein: CSAKTDYEQYF.

V is TRBV23-1 and J is TRBJ2-1, with 9 bases identical to TRBD1. TRBV23-1 falls under the ORF class, with uncertain function. The V gene end was trimmed by 8 bases and the J gene end by 5 bases; junction bases not matched to a gene: 16. The CDR3 runs 17 residues. CDR3 DNA sequence: TGCGCCAGCCTACGTAGAGAGGGGAGGACAGGGGACAATGAGCAGTTCTTC. It translates to CASLRREGRTGDNEQFF.

V gene TRBV5-1 combines with J gene TRBJ2-1; 10 bases fit TRBD2. V shed 0 bases, J shed 4 bases, and the junction held 4 bases outside the gene matches. Per the germline V gene, CDR1 is SGHRS and CDR2 is YFSETQ. The CDR3 extends over 16 amino acids. CDR3 nucleotides: TGCGCCAGCAGCTTGGGAACTAGCGGGGCTTACAATGAGCAGTTCTTC. Translation: CASSLGTSGAYNEQFF.

The chain couples TRBV7-2 to TRBJ1-3, with D maybe TRBD1 (6 bases). Germline V lookup: CDR1 SGHTA, CDR2 FQGNSA. The V and J ends lost 5 bases and 0 bases respectively, with 11 bases between them. The CDR3 spans 15 residues. The CDR3 protein is CASSPDRSSGNTIYF. CDR3 sequence (DNA): TGTGCCAGCAGCCCAGACAGGAGCTCTGGAAACACCATATATTTT.

The CDR3, as DNA: TGTGCCAGCAGTTTTACCGGGACAGGACAAGAGACCCAGTACTTC. This translates into CASSFTGTGQETQYF. The chain employs TRBV28 and TRBJ2-5, with TRBD1 matching 8 bases. The J segment lost 2 bases and the V segment lost 3 bases, leaving 5 bases of the junction unmatched. The CDR3 consists of 15 residues. The germline CDR1 and CDR2 sequences are MDHEN and SYDVKM.

V is TRBV25-1 and J is TRBJ1-1; D remains ambiguous. The V and J ends lost 5 bases and 2 bases respectively, with 12 bases between them. The CDR3 is 14 residues long. In germline, CDR1 is MGHDK, CDR2 SYGVNS. The chain's CDR3 is CASSRGGSNTEAFF. CDR3 DNA: TGTGCCAGCAGTCGAGGCGGAAGTAACACTGAAGCTTTCTTT.

Remarks on this clone: A junction boundary mismatches the germline segment, possibly from a read error. The chain links TRBV5-8 to TRBJ1-1, with D possibly TRBD1 on 6 matching bases. This CDR3 comprises 11 residues. The V gene's germline CDR1 is SGHTS and CDR2 YDEGEE. The CDR3 loop is CASSLVDRKNF. The CDR3 DNA follows: TGTGCCAGCAGCTTGGTGGACAGAAAGAACTTT.

The J gene is TRBJ1-2, the V gene TRBV28; TRBD1 aligns across 7 bases. Germline V gene lookup returns CDR1 MDHEN and CDR2 SYDVKM. The CDR3 consists of 14 residues. Unmatched junction bases numbered 11, after V lost 7 bases and J lost 6 bases. DNA for the CDR3: TGTGCCAGCACCACCGGGACAGTCATGAATGGCTACACCTTC. Amino acids: CASTTGTVMNGYTF.

The count of this clone is one. The chain recombines TRBV6-2 or TRBV6-3 with TRBJ2-1; D uncertain. Germline CDR1 reads MNHEY; CDR2 reads SVGEGT. This CDR3 is 11 amino acids long. V was cut by 3 bases and J by 8 bases, with 5 bases left in between. CDR3 bases: TGTGCCAGCAGTTATGGGCATGAGCAGTTCTTC. Translation: CASSYGHEQFF.

The J gene is TRBJ1-5, the V gene TRBV27; D is unresolved. V was pared by 10 bases and J by 7 bases, with 14 bases between. CDR3 size: 12 residues. Germline V lookup: CDR1 MNHEY, CDR2 SMNVEV (reference sequence). CDR3 amino acids: CATPGFLQPQHF. CDR3 DNA sequence: TGTGCCACCCCGGGATTTCTACAGCCCCAGCATTTT.

This chain joins TRBV19 and TRBJ1-6, with 9 bases identical to TRBD1. The length of the CDR3 is 15 residues. The germline V gene encodes CDR1 LNHDA and CDR2 SQIVND (reference sequence). The V segment lost 8 bases and the J segment 6 bases; nucleotides outside the gene matches: 8. CDR3: CASQNRGLFNSPLHF. CDR3 bases: TGTGCCAGTCAGAACAGGGGGCTCTTTAATTCACCCCTCCACTTT.

The chain combines TRBV6-5 with TRBJ2-5; no reliable D call. Trimming removed 6 bases from V and 2 bases from J, with 16 bases in between. The CDR3 has 15 residues. Germline CDR1 MNHEY, CDR2 SVGAGI. The CDR3 is CASRQHILNQETQYF. The CDR3 nucleotides are TGTGCCAGCAGACAACATATCCTTAATCAAGAGACCCAGTACTTC.

J is TRBJ2-1 and V is TRBV5-1; TRBD2 matches at 7 bases. J lost 7 bases, V lost 1 base, and 5 bases had no gene match. The CDR3 is 14 residues long. The V gene's germline CDR1 is SGHRS and CDR2 YFSETQ. CDR3 loop: CASSLSSGGNEQFF. In DNA, the CDR3 is TGCGCCAGCAGCTTGTCTAGCGGCGGGAATGAGCAGTTCTTC.